This passage covers 21 T cell receptor beta chains from one sample sequenced in a study of cytomegalovirus exposure and HLA in healthy donors. PCR primers comprised 60 Vbeta and 13 Jbeta primers. Generated by immunoSEQ multiplex PCR, the TCRdb table keeps only in-frame clones and is missing some. Among roughly 170,000 clones listed, more than 65% were seen once. The sample was PBMCs. The source of these receptors is a woman under 40 in good health and CMV-seronegative.

The V call is TRBV7-9, the J call TRBJ1-1, with 9 bases aligning to TRBD1. Germline CDR1 reads SEHNR; CDR2 reads FQNEAQ (reference sequence). The CDR3 totals 15 residues. The ends lost 2 bases at V and 12 bases at J; junction bases unmatched: 13. The CDR3 DNA follows: TGTGCCAGCAGCTTAAGCCCCGCGGGACAGGGAGAGACTTTCTTT. Its translation: CASSLSPAGQGETFF.

The genes are TRBV7-9 and TRBJ1-1; perhaps TRBD1 as D (6 bases). The CDR3 consists of 15 residues. Between the trimmed V and J ends, which lost 1 base and 0 bases, there was a span of 9 bases. Germline CDR1 is SEHNR and CDR2 is FQNEAQ (reference sequence). The CDR3 loop reads CASSLGTVMNTEAFF. The CDR3, as DNA: TGTGCCAGCAGCTTAGGGACAGTCATGAACACTGAAGCTTTCTTT.

This chain connects TRBV7-2 to TRBJ2-6; perhaps TRBD2 as D (5 bases). The V end lost 0 bases, the J end lost 0 bases, and 6 bases lay between the germline ends. CDR1 and CDR2 from the germline V gene are SGHTA and FQGNSA. CDR3 length: 16 residues. The CDR3 is CASSLARVSGANVLTF. The CDR3 DNA is TGTGCCAGCAGCTTAGCGAGGGTCTCTGGGGCCAACGTCCTGACTTTC.

This rearrangement joins TRBV5-1 to TRBJ2-5; 11 nucleotides match TRBD2. CDR1 and CDR2 from the germline V gene are SGHRS and YFSETQ. CDR3 size: 16 residues. The V and J ends lost 0 bases and 0 bases, in that order; junction bases with no gene match: 1. The CDR3 loop reads CASSLGLAGNQETQYF. The CDR3 coding sequence is TGCGCCAGCAGCTTGGGACTAGCGGGGAACCAAGAGACCCAGTACTTC.

The rearrangement joins TRBV28 to TRBJ1-2; D not certain. Per germline, CDR1 MDHEN and CDR2 SYDVKM. The CDR3 totals 11 residues. The V and J ends lost 4 bases and 7 bases respectively, with 7 bases between them. The CDR3 loop is CASSYVSGYTF. The DNA of the CDR3 is TGTGCCAGCAGTTATGTGAGTGGCTACACCTTC.

This clone was found a few times. The CDR3 region is CASSPRTQVGYSPLHF. The CDR3, as DNA: TGTGCCAGCTCACCACGGACACAGGTCGGGTATTCACCCCTCCACTTT. This rearrangement joins TRBV18 to TRBJ1-6; possibly TRBD1 for D (5 bases). There are 16 residues in the CDR3. The V end lost 1 base, the J end lost 8 bases, and 15 bases lay between the germline ends. Germline values: CDR1 KGHSH, CDR2 LQKENI.

The chain links TRBV7-8 to TRBJ1-5; no reliable D call. CDR1 is SGHVS, CDR2 FQNEAQ, per germline. The CDR3 length is 16 residues. The V gene lost 1 base and the J gene lost 2 bases, with 12 bases spanning the gap. The CDR3 region is CASSLGGIKGNQPQHF. DNA for the CDR3: TGTGCCAGCAGCTTAGGAGGGATTAAGGGCAATCAGCCCCAGCATTTT.

V is TRBV2 and J is TRBJ2-7; TRBD1 aligns across 7 bases. CDR1 and CDR2 from the germline V gene are SNHLY and FYNNEI. The CDR3 is 15 amino acids. V trimming: 8 bases; J trimming: 0 bases; junction bases outside the gene matches: 10. The CDR3 loop reads CASGHSQGPSYEQYF. DNA of the CDR3: TGTGCCAGCGGTCATTCACAGGGGCCCTCCTACGAGCAGTACTTC.

This clone was counted a few times. The rearrangement links TRBV4-2 to TRBJ1-1; TRBD1 aligns across 7 bases. J gave up 6 bases and V 0 bases, and 7 bases lay outside the gene matches. The length of the CDR3 is 15 residues. Germline V gene sequence: CDR1 LGHNA, CDR2 YNFKEQ. The CDR3 region has the DNA TGTGCCAGCAGCCAAGAGGGGACAGCTGCCCCTGAAGCTTTCTTT. Translated, it gives CASSQEGTAAPEAFF.

This chain uses TRBV5-6 with TRBJ2-2; a weak D match, TRBD2 (5 bases). This CDR3 has 16 residues. V lost 4 bases and J 4 bases, leaving 17 bases between the germline ends. The germline V gene has CDR1 SGHDT and CDR2 YYEEEE. As DNA, the CDR3 is TGTGCCAGCAGCGACGAGGGTCGGGGAATCACCGGGGAGCTGTTTTTT. It yields the protein CASSDEGRGITGELFF.

Notes on this clone: One end of the junction fails to match germline, which may point to a read error. The chain has TRBV4-1 and TRBJ1-2, with D hard to call. CDR3 length: 16 residues. Germline CDR1 MGHRA, CDR2 YSYEKL. The CDR3 reads CASSQEELWLNYGYPF. As DNA, the CDR3 is TGCGCCAGCAGCCAAGAGGAGCTTTGGCTGAACTATGGCTACCCCTTC.

V usage is TRBV6-5 and J usage is TRBJ2-7; the match to TRBD1 covers 8 bases. The CDR3 extends over 12 amino acids. V lost 5 bases to trimming and J lost 6 bases; unmatched junction nucleotides: 3. CDR1 is MNHEY and CDR2 is SVGAGI in the germline V gene. CDR3 coding DNA: TGTGCCAGCAGTCGGACAGGGTCCGAGCAGTACTTC. It specifies CASSRTGSEQYF.

This sequence joins TRBV5-1 and TRBJ2-7, with D tentatively TRBD2 (6 bases). With 4 bases removed from V and 3 bases from J, the gap between germline ends came to 17 bases. CDR3 length: 15 residues. Per germline, CDR1 SGHRS and CDR2 YFSETQ. In DNA form, the CDR3 reads TGCGCCAGCAGCGGGGACGGGGGTCAAAACTACGAGCAGTACTTC. It specifies CASSGDGGQNYEQYF. The full variable domain, with the rest looked up from reference TRBV5-1 and TRBJ2-7, is KAGVTQTPRYLIKTRGQQVTLSCSPISGHRSVSWYQQTPGQGLQFLFEYFSETQRNKGNFPGRFSGRQFSNSRSEMNVSTLELGDSALYLCASSGDGGQNYEQYFGPGTRLTVT.

The rearrangement links TRBV14 to TRBJ1-1, with a possible D match to TRBD1 (5 bases). This CDR3 is built from 15 residues. Germline CDR1 reads SGHDN; CDR2 reads FVKESK. The V and J ends lost 4 bases and 11 bases respectively, with 23 bases between them. CDR3 loop: CASSPDLGRWGEAFF. Here the CDR3 DNA reads TGTGCCAGCAGCCCCGACTTGGGTCGTTGGGGCGAGGCTTTCTTT. The whole variable domain, remainder taken from reference TRBV14 and TRBJ1-1, is EAGVTQFPSHSVIEKGQTVTLRCDPISGHDNLYWYRRVMGKEIKFLLHFVKESKQDESGMPNNRFLAERTGGTYSTLKVQPAELEDSGVYFCASSPDLGRWGEAFFGQGTRLTVV.

This rearrangement joins TRBV11-2 to TRBJ1-1, with TRBD1 matching 9 bases. CDR1 and CDR2 from the germline V gene are SGHAT and FQNNGV. The CDR3 runs 16 residues. V lost 5 bases and J lost 0; bases outside the gene matches: 7. The CDR3 DNA sequence: TGTGCCAGCAGCCCCATGGGACAGGGAATGAACACTGAAGCTTTCTTT. The encoded protein is CASSPMGQGMNTEAFF.

The CDR3 DNA reads TGTGCCAGCAGTTACTCCCATGGGAGCTCTGGAAACACCATATATTTT. Translated, it gives CASSYSHGSSGNTIYF. V and J are TRBV6-5 and TRBJ1-3, with D unclear. Trimming left V 0 bases short and J 0 bases short, with 9 bases between. Germline CDR1 and CDR2: MNHEY and SVGAGI. The CDR3 length is 16 residues.

V is TRBV5-1 and J is TRBJ1-6; 10 bases map to TRBD1. The ends lost 4 bases at V and 7 bases at J; junction bases unmatched: 5. CDR1 SGHRS and CDR2 YFSETQ come from the germline V gene. There are 15 residues in the CDR3. CDR3 bases: TGCGCCAGCAGCAGAGGACAGGGGGGGAATTCACCCCTCCACTTT. It specifies CASSRGQGGNSPLHF.

The rearrangement uses TRBV14 and TRBJ1-1, with D possibly TRBD1 on 5 matching bases. Germline CDR1 is SGHDN and CDR2 is FVKESK. The CDR3 length is 14 residues. The V and J ends lost 4 bases and 0 bases respectively, with 9 bases between them. CDR3 nucleotides: TGTGCCAGCAGCCGGGGACTGATGAACACTGAAGCTTTCTTT. This encodes CASSRGLMNTEAFF.

The genes are TRBV5-1 and TRBJ2-1, with TRBD2 identical over 12 bases. Germline CDR1 reads SGHRS; CDR2 reads YFSETQ. The CDR3 extends over 15 amino acids. The trim removed 4 bases at V and 6 bases at J, leaving 5 bases unmatched. The CDR3 DNA reads as TGCGCCAGCAGCCCTAGCGGGGGGGCTGGCAATGAGCAGTTCTTC. Its protein product is CASSPSGGAGNEQFF.

This clone was detected only once. The chain combines TRBV2 with TRBJ1-2; 8 nucleotides agree with TRBD1. The CDR3 has 13 residues. V lost 6 bases, J lost 5 bases, and 5 bases stayed unmatched. Germline V CDR1 and CDR2: SNHLY, FYNNEI. CDR3 sequence: CASSGQGGYGYTF. The CDR3 coding sequence is TGTGCCAGCAGCGGACAGGGAGGATATGGCTACACCTTC.

This rearrangement joins TRBV7-9 to TRBJ2-2; D may be TRBD1 (5 bases). V was shortened by 5 bases and J by 7 bases, with 14 bases between the two germline ends. The length of the CDR3 is 14 residues. The germline CDR1 and CDR2 sequences are SEHNR and FQNEAQ (reference sequence). The CDR3 is CASSPPGAGGELFF. The CDR3 DNA sequence: TGTGCCAGCAGCCCCCCTGGGGCTGGCGGGGAGCTGTTTTTT.